Here is one TCR beta chain with its context. Antigen unknown. The data derive from a study of regulatory and conventional T cells in RAG deficiency. Study observations and caveats: Omenn CD25-high CD127-low cells may be activated cells, not true Tregs. RAG-deficient patients showed markedly lower Shannon entropy and higher Simpson indices than control T-cell subsets. Patient subsets had shorter CDR3s; Omenn Treg-Tconv overlap exceeded 75%.

TCRdb keeps only in-frame clones here, not all; method: immunoSEQ multiplex PCR. This sample has around 30,000 clones, with 90% found just once. This sample also belongs to another study, concerning regulatory T cells. Turning to that study: Amplification used 52 TRBV primers and 13 TRBJ primers. Skewed V and J usage and few unique V-J pairs marked patient repertoires, most in Tregs.

The sequence derives from a human donor in good health. The sequenced sample consisted of CD8+ T cells sorted from blood.

The CDR3 coding sequence is TGCGCCAGCTTCGACGGACTGACTAGCGGAGAGACCGGGGAGCTGTTTTTT. As protein: CASFDGLTSGETGELFF. The chain is built from TRBV5-1 and TRBJ2-2; 9 positions match TRBD2. The CDR3 is 17 residues long. CDR1 SGHRS and CDR2 YFSETQ come from the germline V gene. V lost 7 bases to trimming and J lost 5 bases; unmatched junction nucleotides: 15. Complete variable domain (other parts from reference TRBV5-1 and TRBJ2-2): KAGVTQTPRYLIKTRGQQVTLSCSPISGHRSVSWYQQTPGQGLQFLFEYFSETQRNKGNFPGRFSGRQFSNSRSEMNVSTLELGDSALYLCASFDGLTSGETGELFFGEGSRLTVL.